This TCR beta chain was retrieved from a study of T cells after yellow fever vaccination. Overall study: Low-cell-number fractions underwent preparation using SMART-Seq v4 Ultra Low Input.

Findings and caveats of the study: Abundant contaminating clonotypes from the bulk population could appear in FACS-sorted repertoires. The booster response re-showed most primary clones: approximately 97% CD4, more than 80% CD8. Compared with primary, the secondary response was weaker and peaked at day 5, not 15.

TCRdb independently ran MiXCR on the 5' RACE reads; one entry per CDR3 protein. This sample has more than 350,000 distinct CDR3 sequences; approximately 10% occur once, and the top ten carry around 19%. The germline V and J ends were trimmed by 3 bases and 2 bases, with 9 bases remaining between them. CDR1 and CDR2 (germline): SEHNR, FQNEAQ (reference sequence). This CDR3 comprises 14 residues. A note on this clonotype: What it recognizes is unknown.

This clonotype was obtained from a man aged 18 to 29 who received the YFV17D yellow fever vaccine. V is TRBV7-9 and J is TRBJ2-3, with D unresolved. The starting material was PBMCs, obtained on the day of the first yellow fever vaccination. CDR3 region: CASSFGRLTDTQYF. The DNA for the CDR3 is TGTGCCAGCAGCTTTGGCCGACTCACAGATACGCAGTATTTT.